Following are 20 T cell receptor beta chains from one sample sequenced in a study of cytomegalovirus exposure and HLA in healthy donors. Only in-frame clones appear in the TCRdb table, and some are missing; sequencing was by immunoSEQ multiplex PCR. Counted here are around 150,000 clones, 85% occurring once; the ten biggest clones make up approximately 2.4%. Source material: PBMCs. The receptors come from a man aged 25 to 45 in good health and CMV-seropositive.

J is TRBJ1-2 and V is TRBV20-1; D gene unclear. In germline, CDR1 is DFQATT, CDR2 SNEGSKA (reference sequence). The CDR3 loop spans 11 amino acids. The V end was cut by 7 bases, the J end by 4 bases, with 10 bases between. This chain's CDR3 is CSVAMGYGYTF. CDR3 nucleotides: TGCAGTGTAGCGATGGGCTATGGCTACACCTTC.

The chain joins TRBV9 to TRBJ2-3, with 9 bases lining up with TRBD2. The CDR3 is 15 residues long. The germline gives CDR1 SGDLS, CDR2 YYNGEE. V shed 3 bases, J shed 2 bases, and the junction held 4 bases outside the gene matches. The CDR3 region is CASSASGADTDTQYF. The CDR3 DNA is TGTGCCAGCAGCGCTAGCGGGGCGGACACAGATACGCAGTATTTT.

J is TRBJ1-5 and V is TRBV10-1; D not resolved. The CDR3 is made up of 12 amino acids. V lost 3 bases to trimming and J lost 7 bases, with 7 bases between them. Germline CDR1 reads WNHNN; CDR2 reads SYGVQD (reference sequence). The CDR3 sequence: CASSEPGQPQHF. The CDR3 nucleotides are TGCGCCAGCAGTGAACCAGGCCAGCCCCAGCATTTT.

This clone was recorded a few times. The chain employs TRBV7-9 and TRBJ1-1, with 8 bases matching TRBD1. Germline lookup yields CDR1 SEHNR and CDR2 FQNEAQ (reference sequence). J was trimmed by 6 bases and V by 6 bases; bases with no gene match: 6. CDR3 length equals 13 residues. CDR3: CASRIRGQAEAFF. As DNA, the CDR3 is TGTGCCAGCAGGATCAGGGGGCAAGCTGAAGCTTTCTTT.

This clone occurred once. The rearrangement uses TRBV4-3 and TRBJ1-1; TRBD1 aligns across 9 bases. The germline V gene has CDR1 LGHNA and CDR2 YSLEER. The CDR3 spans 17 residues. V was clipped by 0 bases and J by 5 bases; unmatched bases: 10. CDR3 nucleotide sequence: TGCGCCAGCAGCCAAGATGGTTGGGACAGGGCAAGGACTGAAGCTTTCTTT. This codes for CASSQDGWDRARTEAFF.

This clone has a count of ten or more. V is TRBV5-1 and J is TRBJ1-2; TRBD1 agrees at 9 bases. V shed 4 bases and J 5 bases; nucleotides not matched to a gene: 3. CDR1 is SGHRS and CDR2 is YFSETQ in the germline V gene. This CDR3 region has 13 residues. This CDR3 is CASSGGTGYGYTF. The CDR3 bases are TGCGCCAGCAGCGGAGGGACAGGGTATGGCTACACCTTC.

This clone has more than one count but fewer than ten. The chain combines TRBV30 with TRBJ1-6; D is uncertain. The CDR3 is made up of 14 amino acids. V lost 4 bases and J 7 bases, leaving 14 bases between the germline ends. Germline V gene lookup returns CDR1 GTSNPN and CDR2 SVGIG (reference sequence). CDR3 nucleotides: TGTGCCTGGACCCTTCTTCAAGAGAATTCACCCCTCCACTTT. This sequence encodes CAWTLLQENSPLHF.

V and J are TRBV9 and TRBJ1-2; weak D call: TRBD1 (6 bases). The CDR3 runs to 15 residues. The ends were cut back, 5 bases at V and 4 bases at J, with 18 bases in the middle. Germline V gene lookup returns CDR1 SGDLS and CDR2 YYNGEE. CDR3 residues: CASRATGEGPYGYTF. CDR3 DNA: TGTGCCAGCAGGGCGACAGGTGAAGGCCCCTATGGCTACACCTTC.

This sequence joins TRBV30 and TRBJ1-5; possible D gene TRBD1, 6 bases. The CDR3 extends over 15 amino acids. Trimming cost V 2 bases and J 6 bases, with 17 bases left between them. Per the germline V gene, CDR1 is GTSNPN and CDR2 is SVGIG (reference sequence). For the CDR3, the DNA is TGTGCCTGGAGTATGGGGGGGGGCCTTAGTCAGCCCCAGCATTTT. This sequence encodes CAWSMGGGLSQPQHF.

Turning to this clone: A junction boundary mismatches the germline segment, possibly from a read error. The CDR3, as DNA: TGCGCCAGCAGCTTGCTGTGGACAGGGGGCTCCCACGAGCAGTACTTC. Translated: CASSLLWTGGSHEQYF. This sequence joins TRBV5-1 and TRBJ2-7; the match to TRBD1 covers 11 bases. Germline V lookup: CDR1 SGHRS, CDR2 YFSETQ. The CDR3 has 16 amino acids. The variable domain in full, completed from reference TRBV5-1 and TRBJ2-7, reads KAGVTQTPRYLIKTRGQQVTLSCSPISGHRSVSWYQQTPGQGLQFLFEYFSETQRNKGNFPGRFSGRQFSNSRSEMNVSTLELGDSALYLCASSLLWTGGSHEQYFGPGTRLTVT.

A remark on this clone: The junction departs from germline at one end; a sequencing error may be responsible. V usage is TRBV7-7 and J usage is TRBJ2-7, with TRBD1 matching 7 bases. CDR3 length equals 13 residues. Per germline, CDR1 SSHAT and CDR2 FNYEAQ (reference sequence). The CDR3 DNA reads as TGTGCTAGCAGCGTGGGACAGAGCTACGAGCAGTACTTC. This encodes CASSVGQSYEQYF.

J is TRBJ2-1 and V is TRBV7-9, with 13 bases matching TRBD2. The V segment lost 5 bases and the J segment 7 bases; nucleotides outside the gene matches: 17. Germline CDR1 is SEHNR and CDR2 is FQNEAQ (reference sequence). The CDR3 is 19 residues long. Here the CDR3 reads CASSEYPGTSGAPTNEQFF. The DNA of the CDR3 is TGTGCCAGCAGCGAATACCCCGGGACTAGCGGGGCCCCAACGAATGAGCAGTTCTTC.

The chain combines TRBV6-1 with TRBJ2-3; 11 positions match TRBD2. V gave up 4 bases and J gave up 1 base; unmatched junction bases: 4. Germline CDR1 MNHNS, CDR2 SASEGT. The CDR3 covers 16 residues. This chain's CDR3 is CASSGLAGRGTDTQYF. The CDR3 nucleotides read TGTGCCAGCAGTGGACTAGCGGGGCGCGGCACAGATACGCAGTATTTT.

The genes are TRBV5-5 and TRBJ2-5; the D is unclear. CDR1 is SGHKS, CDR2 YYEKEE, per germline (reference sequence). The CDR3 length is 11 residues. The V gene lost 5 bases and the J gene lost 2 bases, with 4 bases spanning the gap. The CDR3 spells CASSPQETQYF. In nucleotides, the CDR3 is TGTGCCAGCAGTCCACAAGAGACCCAGTACTTC.

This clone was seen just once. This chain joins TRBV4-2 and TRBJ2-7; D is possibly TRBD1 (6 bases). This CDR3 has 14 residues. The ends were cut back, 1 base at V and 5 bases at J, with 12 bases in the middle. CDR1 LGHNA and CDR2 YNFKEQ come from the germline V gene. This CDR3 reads CASSQATGSDEQYF. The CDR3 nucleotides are TGTGCCAGCAGCCAAGCTACAGGGTCTGACGAGCAGTACTTC.

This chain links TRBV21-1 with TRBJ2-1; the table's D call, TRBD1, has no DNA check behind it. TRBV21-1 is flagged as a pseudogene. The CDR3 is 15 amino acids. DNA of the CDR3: TGTGCCAGCAGCTTTCCCGGGACAGTTCGCGATGAGCAGTTCTTC. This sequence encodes CASSFPGTVRDEQFF.

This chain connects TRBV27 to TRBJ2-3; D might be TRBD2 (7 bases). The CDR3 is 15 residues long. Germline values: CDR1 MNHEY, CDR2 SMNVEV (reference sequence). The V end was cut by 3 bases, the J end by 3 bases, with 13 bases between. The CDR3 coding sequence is TGTGCCAGCAGTTTCTGGGGGGGCGGGACAGATACGCAGTATTTT. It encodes CASSFWGGGTDTQYF.

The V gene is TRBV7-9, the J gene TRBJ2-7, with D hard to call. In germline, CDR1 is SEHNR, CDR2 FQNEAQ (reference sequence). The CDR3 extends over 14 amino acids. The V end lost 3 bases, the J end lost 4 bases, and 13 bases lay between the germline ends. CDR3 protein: CASSFEEKVYEQYF. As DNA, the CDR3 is TGTGCCAGCAGCTTCGAGGAGAAGGTTTACGAGCAGTACTTC.

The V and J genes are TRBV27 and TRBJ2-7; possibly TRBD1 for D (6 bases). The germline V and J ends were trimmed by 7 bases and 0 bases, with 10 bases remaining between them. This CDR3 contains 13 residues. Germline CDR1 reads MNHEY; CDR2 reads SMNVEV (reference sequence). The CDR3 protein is CASIGQSSYEQYF. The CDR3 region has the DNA TGTGCCAGCATAGGACAGAGCTCCTACGAGCAGTACTTC.

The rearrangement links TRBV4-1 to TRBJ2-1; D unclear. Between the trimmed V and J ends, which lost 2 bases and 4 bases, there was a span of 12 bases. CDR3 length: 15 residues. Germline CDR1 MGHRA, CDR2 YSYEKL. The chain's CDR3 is CASSQRVGVYNEQFF. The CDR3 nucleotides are TGCGCCAGCAGCCAACGGGTAGGAGTTTACAATGAGCAGTTCTTC.